The entry below gives a single T cell receptor (beta chain) sequence along with its context. The data stem from a study of blood T cells in healthy people across ages. Then a second PCR, running roughly 7 to 12 cycles, was carried out with a sample-barcoded 5' primer and a J-beta primer mix. Tagging of each cDNA molecule was performed by a template-switch adaptor with 12 random nucleotides. Each CDR3 protein is one row after TCRdb ran MiXCR on the 5' RACE reads. The data contain approximately 800,000 distinct CDR3 sequences, roughly 25% of them seen just once; the ten biggest clones take up 3%. Ranging in age from roughly 6 to 100, the donors were healthy Caucasian individuals from Russia. CDR1 SGHRS and CDR2 YFSETQ come from the germline V gene. The CDR3 contains 19 residues. Deletions cut 3 bases from V and 0 bases from J, with 22 bases between. These data were likewise used in another study, on T cells of mothers and their children.

The origin of this receptor is a boy aged 5 to 17 in good health. Input material: blood. The J gene is TRBJ2-4, the V gene TRBV5-1; maybe TRBD1 (6 bases). This CDR3 reads CASSSAKAAGDRAKNIQYF. CDR3 nucleotide sequence: TGCGCCAGCAGCTCCGCCAAAGCGGCAGGGGACCGAGCCAAAAACATTCAGTACTTC.